The 20 T cell receptor beta chains below all came from one sample that was sequenced in a study of T-cell reconstitution after alpha-beta-depleted transplantation in children (dated by TCRdb to the mid-2010s). The protocol used for the library was PCR. Sequencing was performed on an Illumina HiSeq 2500. TCR libraries were prepared with molecular barcoding, using unique molecular identifiers to normalize TCRbeta repertoire quantification. TCRdb reanalyzed the raw reads on its own, using fastp at Q25 for trimming and MiXCR for clone calling, and kept in-frame beta chains. Every distinct CDR3 protein forms one entry, paired with its most common genes and DNA. The sample contains approximately 520,000 distinct CDR3 sequences, over 10% of them found a single time. 14% of the sample comes from the top ten. What the treatment or condition label conveys for this sample: allogeneic hematopoietic cell transplantation with graft depleted of TCRalphabeta T cells and CD19 B cells.

The specimen was PBMCs, mostly from graft donor cells, collected 180 days after TCRalphabeta/CD19-depleted stem cell transplant. The origin of the receptors is a female patient aged 2 to 10 who had a stem cell transplant for aplastic anemia, so the T cells may come from the graft donor.

This clonotype was counted at least ten times. This chain joins TRBV7-2 and TRBJ2-7; D might be TRBD1 (5 bases). Germline V CDR1 and CDR2: SGHTA, FQGNSA. V was cut by 0 bases and J by 5 bases, with 8 bases left in between. This CDR3 has 13 residues. For the CDR3, the DNA is TGTGCCAGCAGCTTAGCTAGGGGCCACGAGCAGTACGTC. Amino acid sequence: CASSLARGHEQYV.

The rearrangement uses TRBV27 and TRBJ1-1; perhaps TRBD1 as D (5 bases). CDR1 is MNHEY, CDR2 SMNVEV, per germline (reference sequence). This CDR3 is 13 amino acids long. V shed 5 bases and J shed 3 bases, with 10 bases lying between them. This chain's CDR3 is CASSPDSYTEAFF. CDR3 DNA: TGTGCCAGCAGTCCCGACAGTTACACTGAAGCTTTCTTT.

This chain uses TRBV7-8 with TRBJ2-3; 8 nucleotides align to TRBD2. V lost 3 bases, J lost 4 bases, and 15 bases stayed unmatched. CDR1 is SGHVS and CDR2 is FQNEAQ in the germline V gene. The CDR3 spans 18 residues. CDR3 sequence: CASSFTSPGGLRADTQYF. CDR3 nucleotides: TGTGCCAGCAGCTTTACTTCCCCGGGGGGGCTTCGGGCAGATACGCAGTATTTT.

This clonotype was picked up many times. This sequence joins TRBV12-5 and TRBJ2-1; D may be TRBD1 (5 bases). Between the trimmed V and J ends, which lost 0 bases and 4 bases, there was a span of 16 bases. The CDR3 loop spans 17 amino acids. Germline CDR1 and CDR2: LGHNT and FRNRAP. CDR3 sequence reads: CASGLVQAPVNYNEQFF. Here the CDR3 DNA reads TGTGCTAGTGGTTTGGTACAGGCCCCCGTGAATTACAATGAGCAGTTCTTC. The variable domain in full, with the rest retrieved from reference TRBV12-5 and TRBJ2-1, is DARVTQTPRHKVTEMGQEVTMRCQPILGHNTVFWYRQTMMQGLELLAYFRNRAPLDDSGMPKDRFSAEMPDATLATLKIQPSEPRDSAVYFCASGLVQAPVNYNEQFFGPGTRLTVL.

This sequence joins TRBV5-1 and TRBJ2-7, with TRBD2 matching over 9 bases. V lost 4 bases and J lost 4; bases outside the gene matches: 15. The germline CDR1 and CDR2 sequences are SGHRS and YFSETQ. The CDR3 extends over 17 amino acids. The CDR3 is CASSRLWREGPIYEQYF. The DNA of the CDR3 is TGCGCCAGCAGCCGCCTTTGGCGGGAGGGCCCAATTTACGAGCAGTACTTC. Based on the CDR3 plus reference TRBV5-1 and TRBJ2-7, the full variable domain is KAGVTQTPRYLIKTRGQQVTLSCSPISGHRSVSWYQQTPGQGLQFLFEYFSETQRNKGNFPGRFSGRQFSNSRSEMNVSTLELGDSALYLCASSRLWREGPIYEQYFGPGTRLTVT.

This clonotype was observed at least ten times. This sequence joins TRBV6-5 and TRBJ1-2; D might be TRBD1 (6 bases). The V end lost 2 bases, the J end lost 4 bases, and 14 bases lay between the germline ends. The length of the CDR3 is 15 residues. Per the germline V gene, CDR1 is MNHEY and CDR2 is SVGAGI. The CDR3 region is CASSYLGGQLYGYTF. The DNA of the CDR3 is TGTGCCAGCAGTTACCTGGGGGGACAACTCTATGGCTACACCTTC.

By proportion, this clonotype is large. The CDR3 is CASSFLGPNTEAFF. DNA of the CDR3: TGTGCCAGCAGCTTTTTGGGGCCGAACACTGAAGCTTTCTTT. The rearrangement links TRBV7-2 to TRBJ1-1, with D tentatively TRBD1 (5 bases). Trimming took 3 bases from V and 1 from J, leaving 9 bases between them. Germline loops: CDR1 SGHTA, CDR2 FQGNSA. This CDR3 is 14 amino acids long.

This chain uses TRBV28 with TRBJ2-7, with D perhaps matching TRBD1 (5 bases). Germline assignment: CDR1 MDHEN and CDR2 SYDVKM. Trimming stripped 5 bases from V and 6 bases from J, with 8 bases between. The CDR3 contains 11 residues. The CDR3 protein is CASSGATEQYF. DNA of the CDR3: TGTGCCAGCAGTGGGGCCACCGAGCAGTACTTC.

The V and J genes are TRBV4-1 and TRBJ2-3; D gene unclear. The CDR3 is 17 amino acids. Trimming removed 0 bases at V and 0 bases at J, with 13 bases between. Per germline, CDR1 MGHRA and CDR2 YSYEKL. CDR3 protein: CASSQDPAPQSTDTQYF. CDR3 DNA sequence: TGCGCCAGCAGCCAAGATCCGGCCCCGCAGAGCACAGATACGCAGTATTTT.

This clonotype turned up a few times. V is TRBV12-3 or TRBV12-4 and J is TRBJ1-2; the match to TRBD1 covers 8 bases. The CDR3 is 14 amino acids. J gave up 4 bases and V 1 base, and 2 bases lay outside the gene matches. The CDR3 sequence: CASSLEDRAYGYTF. The CDR3 DNA reads as TGTGCCAGCAGTTTAGAGGACAGGGCCTATGGCTACACCTTC.

The table lists this clonotype with many counts. The chain links TRBV7-2 to TRBJ2-3, with D perhaps TRBD2 (6 bases). The CDR3 runs to 15 residues. Trimming removed 0 bases at V and 0 bases at J, with 7 bases between. Per the germline V gene, CDR1 is SGHTA and CDR2 is FQGNSA. In nucleotides, the CDR3 is TGTGCCAGCAGCTTAGCCCGGGGGAGCACAGATACGCAGTATTTT. Amino acid sequence: CASSLARGSTDTQYF.

This clonotype was seen more than once but under ten times. The chain carries TRBV20-1 and TRBJ2-7; 7 bases map to TRBD2. This CDR3 contains 16 residues. CDR1 and CDR2 (germline): DFQATT, SNEGSKA (reference sequence). V dropped 0 bases and J dropped 5; count of bases not matched to a gene: 13. CDR3 bases: TGCAGTGCTAGAGATCTACGGCGGGAGCGGTACAACGAGCAGTACGTC. This encodes CSARDLRRERYNEQYV.

The genes are TRBV5-1 and TRBJ2-7; D unresolved. Between the trimmed V and J ends, which lost 0 bases and 6 bases, there was a span of 19 bases. The CDR3 loop spans 16 amino acids. The germline V gene encodes CDR1 SGHRS and CDR2 YFSETQ. The CDR3 loop reads CASSLDPGVIPPEQYF. The CDR3 DNA follows: TGCGCCAGCAGCTTGGACCCAGGAGTTATTCCACCCGAGCAGTACTTC.

J is TRBJ2-7 and V is TRBV28; D ambiguous. The CDR3 runs 15 residues. Germline loops: CDR1 MDHEN, CDR2 SYDVKM. V shed 1 base and J shed 0 bases, with 10 bases lying between them. This CDR3 is CASSLLSHSSYEQYF. The CDR3 nucleotides read TGTGCCAGCAGTTTATTATCGCACAGCTCCTACGAGCAGTACTTC. The full variable domain, with the rest looked up from reference TRBV28 and TRBJ2-7, is DVKVTQSSRYLVKRTGEKVFLECVQDMDHENMFWYRQDPGLGLRLIYFSYDVKMKEKGDIPEGYSVSREKKERFSLILESASTNQTSMYLCASSLLSHSSYEQYFGPGTRLTVT.

This chain connects TRBV6-6 to TRBJ2-7; D is unresolved. Germline V gene data show CDR1 as MNHNY and CDR2 as SVGAGI (reference sequence). The V and J ends lost 6 bases and 4 bases respectively, with 10 bases between them. The CDR3 totals 12 residues. CDR3 DNA: TGTGCCAGCAGCCCAAACATATACGAGCAGTACGTC. It codes for CASSPNIYEQYV.

This clonotype was seen a few times. CDR3 coding DNA: TGTGCCAGCAGCTCTCTAGCGGGACTCCTTAATGAGCAGTTCTTC. Translation: CASSSLAGLLNEQFF. This chain uses TRBV7-3 with TRBJ2-1, with 9 bases lining up with TRBD2. With 4 bases clipped from V and 7 bases from J, the junction kept 8 bases outside the gene matches. Looked up from germline, CDR1 is SGHTA and CDR2 is FQGTGA. This CDR3 has 15 residues.

This clonotype was seen only a few times. Since no conserved phenylalanine or tryptophan closes the CDR3, a read error is the likely cause. The DNA is left out, because the CDR3 cannot be placed on it with certainty; the CDR3 is given as TCRdb lists it. This chain links TRBV7-8 with TRBJ2-7; the table gives TRBD1 as D, unverified against the DNA. Inclusive of both ends, the CDR3 amounts to 15 amino acids. In germline, CDR1 is SGHVS, CDR2 FQNEAQ. The CDR3 sequence is CASSLYRGGLPALSI.

The sample holds a few counts of this clonotype. J is TRBJ2-3 and V is TRBV21-1; TRBD2, the table's D call, lacks a check against the DNA. TRBV21-1 corresponds to a pseudogene. The CDR3 spans 16 residues. The CDR3, as DNA: TGTGCCAGCAGCGAGTCCAGGGGTGCTAGCACAGATACGCAGTATTTT. Amino acids: CASSESRGASTDTQYF.

This clonotype has only a few counts. This chain uses TRBV12-3 or TRBV12-4 with TRBJ2-1; 12 bases are a match to TRBD2. With 8 bases clipped from V and 3 bases from J, the junction kept 5 bases outside the gene matches. There are 15 residues in the CDR3. The CDR3 DNA reads TGTGCCAGCGGAAAACTAGCGGGGGGCTACAATGAGCAGTTCTTC. This translates into CASGKLAGGYNEQFF.

CDR3 sequence reads: CSARDPGRAYNEQFF. CDR3 nucleotide sequence: TGCAGTGCTAGAGATCCCGGGAGGGCCTACAATGAGCAGTTCTTC. The genes are TRBV20-1 and TRBJ2-1; 8 bases are shared with TRBD2. From germline, CDR1 is DFQATT and CDR2 SNEGSKA (reference sequence). The junction had 3 bases not matched to a gene; V was cut back by 0 bases and J by 2 bases. The CDR3 has 15 amino acids.